This entry lists 2 T cell receptor beta chains sequenced from one sample in a study of OX40 agonist ivuxolimab in advanced cancers. Library preparation employed the immunoSEQ multiplex PCR assay. TCRdb holds this immuneACCESS table with in-frame rearrangements only. Some clones are missing; in checked studies, unresolved V genes explain under half, and the rest has no known cause. The table for this sample lists tens of thousands of clones; about 86% of them were counted only once. The ten largest clones add up to approximately 1.7% of the sample. Source: CD4+ or CD8+ T cells sorted from blood, taken in a trial of the OX40 agonist ivuxolimab. These TCRs come from an adult with an advanced solid tumor such as melanoma, head and neck, liver or kidney cancer.

The rearrangement uses TRBV2 and TRBJ2-3; D may correspond to TRBD1 or TRBD2 (7 bases each). The CDR3 is made up of 15 amino acids. The germline CDR1 and CDR2 sequences are SNHLY and FYNNEI. Trimming left V 6 bases short and J 3 bases short, with 16 bases between. The CDR3 DNA reads TGTGCCAGCAGGAGGGGGCTAGCGGAAACAGATACGCAGTATTTT. Its translation is CASRRGLAETDTQYF.

V usage is TRBV27 and J usage is TRBJ1-3; possibly TRBD1 for D (6 bases). The germline gives CDR1 MNHEY, CDR2 SMNVEV (reference sequence). The V end was cut by 7 bases, the J end by 0 bases, with 10 bases between. This CDR3 spans 14 amino acids. CDR3 sequence (DNA): TGTGCCAGCAAGGGGGTTTCCTCTGGAAACACCATATATTTT. Protein: CASKGVSSGNTIYF.